This T cell receptor (beta chain) is drawn from a study of blood T cell repertoires in COVID-19. Study-wide context: Acute-phase and convalescent COVID-19 samples originated in the United States, Italy and Spain. From T cells, B-cell-depleted T cells, or PBMCs came the material, which was cDNA or gDNA.

Sequencing was performed with immunoSEQ multiplex PCR; in TCRdb, only in-frame clones are kept and a portion is missing. The sample lists about 140,000 clones, 70% to 80% occurring once. Turning to this clone: The junction differs from germline at one of its ends, possibly a read error.

This clonotype was obtained from a woman between 50 and 59 years old with active or convalescent COVID-19. The material sequenced was peripheral blood.

The CDR3 DNA is TGTGCCAGCAGGCAAAGACAGGAAGGACATTTT. This encodes CASRQRQEGHF. V gene TRBV27 combines with J gene TRBJ1-3; the D gene is possibly TRBD1 (6 bases). CDR1 and CDR2 from the germline V gene are MNHEY and SMNVEV (reference sequence). The CDR3 loop spans 11 amino acids.